This passage covers 22 T cell receptor beta chains from one sample sequenced in a study of control samples from healthy donors and cancer patients. This table comes from immunoSEQ multiplex PCR, and its TCRdb copy is limited to in-frame clones, with some not included. Here the sample spans about 150,000 clones, 85% to 95% being singletons. Sequences were obtained from blood. These receptors all stem from a young woman in good health.

The V and J genes are TRBV6-2 or TRBV6-3 and TRBJ2-7, with D uncertain. Trimming removed 2 bases at V and 0 bases at J, with 11 bases between. The CDR3 covers 15 residues. Per the germline V gene, CDR1 is MNHEY and CDR2 is SVGEGT. In nucleotides, the CDR3 is TGTGCCAGCAGTTACAGACCGGGCCACTCCTACGAGCAGTACTTC. This sequence encodes CASSYRPGHSYEQYF.

The chain's CDR3 is CASSPGQLLREQFF. CDR3 coding DNA: TGTGCCAGCAGCCCCGGACAGCTCTTGCGTGAGCAGTTCTTC. The chain uses TRBV5-4 and TRBJ2-1, with D tentatively TRBD1 (6 bases). Germline loops: CDR1 SGHNT, CDR2 YYREEE (reference sequence). CDR3 size: 14 residues. Trimming removed 4 bases from V and 9 bases from J, with 17 bases in between.

The genes are TRBV7-2 and TRBJ2-2; 7 bases align to TRBD2. J lost 4 bases, V lost 5 bases, and 16 bases had no gene match. CDR3 size: 18 residues. Germline CDR1 and CDR2: SGHTA and FQGNSA. The chain's CDR3 is CASSLLGGGFSGTGELFF. The CDR3 bases are TGTGCCAGCAGCCTGCTGGGCGGGGGTTTTTCCGGCACCGGGGAGCTGTTTTTT.

This chain links TRBV19 with TRBJ2-5; 10 positions agree with TRBD1. V gave up 5 bases and J gave up 2 bases; unmatched junction bases: 2. The CDR3 is 14 amino acids. CDR1 and CDR2 (germline): LNHDA, SQIVND (reference sequence). The CDR3 sequence is CASSWDRGQETQYF. CDR3 in DNA: TGTGCCAGTAGTTGGGACAGGGGTCAAGAGACCCAGTACTTC.

V gene TRBV28 combines with J gene TRBJ2-4; 7 bases map to TRBD1. CDR1 and CDR2 (germline): MDHEN, SYDVKM. This CDR3 comprises 17 residues. The V gene end was trimmed by 4 bases and the J gene end by 7 bases; junction bases not matched to a gene: 16. DNA for the CDR3: TGTGCCAGCAGTTCCACCTCACAGGGGTCTGGCGGCAACATTCAGTACTTC. Protein sequence: CASSSTSQGSGGNIQYF.

The chain uses TRBV2 and TRBJ2-7; 9 bases are a match to TRBD1. From germline, CDR1 is SNHLY and CDR2 FYNNEI. V lost 7 bases and J lost 2; bases outside the gene matches: 6. The CDR3 sequence is 14 residues long. For the CDR3, the DNA is TGTGCCAGCATTACCGGGACAGGGACCTACGAGCAGTACTTC. It translates to CASITGTGTYEQYF.

This chain uses TRBV4-3 with TRBJ1-4, with a tentative D call TRBD1 (6 bases). The CDR3 is 20 residues long. Trimming cost V 1 base and J 3 bases, with 24 bases left between them. Looked up from germline, CDR1 is LGHNA and CDR2 is YSLEER. The CDR3 DNA reads TGCGCCAGCAGCCAAGCAGCGCGGGGGCGCGGGGTTGGGGCTAATGAAAAACTGTTTTTT. Translating gives CASSQAARGRGVGANEKLFF.

CDR3 coding DNA: TGCGCCAGCAGTGGCGGCGGTCTTAAGGCGGAGATCTACAATGAGCAGTTCTTC. Translated: CASSGGGLKAEIYNEQFF. The chain recombines TRBV10-2 with TRBJ2-1; the D is unclear. The germline gives CDR1 WSHSY, CDR2 SAAADI. V gave up 4 bases and J gave up 3 bases, with 22 bases separating them. This CDR3 has 18 residues.

The V gene is TRBV28, the J gene TRBJ2-7; D is undetermined. V lost 1 base, J lost 0 bases, and 10 bases lay in between. Per the germline V gene, CDR1 is MDHEN and CDR2 is SYDVKM. The length of the CDR3 is 15 residues. For the CDR3, the DNA is TGTGCCAGCAGTTTATTGCGGCGGAGCTCCTACGAGCAGTACTTC. Protein sequence: CASSLLRRSSYEQYF.

The DNA for the CDR3 is TGTGCCAGCAGCCCCCAGCTTTACAATGAGCAGTTCTTC. Encoded protein: CASSPQLYNEQFF. The genes are TRBV9 and TRBJ2-1; D remains unclear. The CDR3 length is 13 residues. Trimming cost V 4 bases and J 4 bases, with 9 bases left between them. CDR1 is SGDLS and CDR2 is YYNGEE in the germline V gene.

V gene TRBV11-2 combines with J gene TRBJ1-3; D not resolved. The CDR3 has 13 amino acids. Between the trimmed V and J ends, which lost 2 bases and 0 bases, there was a span of 2 bases. Germline CDR1 SGHAT, CDR2 FQNNGV. CDR3 sequence (DNA): TGTGCCAGCAGCTTACACTCTGGAAACACCATATATTTT. Translation: CASSLHSGNTIYF.

The rearrangement uses TRBV7-2 and TRBJ1-2, with TRBD1 as a possible D gene (5 bases). The CDR3 spans 12 residues. Germline V gene lookup returns CDR1 SGHTA and CDR2 FQGNSA. With 1 base removed from V and 11 bases from J, the gap between germline ends came to 11 bases. CDR3 residues: CASSLVRDYYTF. In nucleotides, the CDR3 is TGTGCCAGCAGCTTAGTTAGGGACTATTACACCTTC.

The chain couples TRBV7-3 to TRBJ1-3; D is uncertain. Germline V gene lookup returns CDR1 SGHTA and CDR2 FQGTGA. V was shortened by 3 bases and J by 0 bases, with 6 bases between the two germline ends. There are 14 residues in the CDR3. As DNA, the CDR3 is TGTGCCAGCAGCTTGACTAGCTCTGGAAACACCATATATTTT. This codes for CASSLTSSGNTIYF.

With respect to this clone: Its ends do not fully match the called genes, so a read error is possible. The rearrangement uses TRBV7-2 and TRBJ2-2; possible D gene TRBD2, 5 bases. CDR3 size: 13 residues. Per the germline V gene, CDR1 is SGHTA and CDR2 is FQGNSA. CDR3 sequence: CAGSLALAGELFF. The CDR3 DNA sequence: TGTGCCGGCAGCTTAGCACTAGCCGGGGAGCTGTTTTTT.

This clone showed up just once. The chain couples TRBV28 to TRBJ1-2, with 7 positions matching TRBD1. Trimming at V came to 6 bases and at J to 2 bases, leaving 6 bases not matched to a gene. Germline V CDR1 and CDR2: MDHEN, SYDVKM. The CDR3 is 14 amino acids. The CDR3 region is CASSPTGKNYGYTF. In DNA, the CDR3 is TGTGCCAGCAGCCCGACAGGGAAGAACTATGGCTACACCTTC.

The CDR3 sequence is CASTPDRGTEAFF. CDR3 nucleotide sequence: TGTGCCAGTACTCCGGACCGCGGCACTGAAGCTTTCTTT. The rearrangement links TRBV19 to TRBJ1-1; D unresolved. V lost 7 bases to trimming and J lost 4 bases, with 13 bases between them. The V gene's germline CDR1 is LNHDA and CDR2 SQIVND (reference sequence). The CDR3 runs 13 residues.

This chain uses TRBV7-2 with TRBJ2-1; 11 bases match TRBD2. Trimming took 6 bases from V and 6 from J; bases not matched to a gene: 7. Per the germline V gene, CDR1 is SGHTA and CDR2 is FQGNSA. The CDR3 is made up of 15 amino acids. The CDR3 sequence is CASSSTGTSGNEQFF. The CDR3 DNA is TGTGCCAGCAGTTCGACCGGGACTAGCGGCAATGAGCAGTTCTTC.

The J gene is TRBJ2-1, the V gene TRBV15, with TRBD1 identical over 7 bases. CDR3 size: 13 residues. Looked up from germline, CDR1 is LNHNV and CDR2 is YYDKDF (reference sequence). V shed 3 bases, J shed 9 bases, and the junction held 5 bases outside the gene matches. CDR3 sequence: CATSRGRGFEQFF. Written as DNA, the CDR3 is TGTGCCACCAGCAGGGGCAGGGGGTTTGAGCAGTTCTTC. The full variable domain, with the rest looked up from reference TRBV15 and TRBJ2-1, is DAMVIQNPRYQVTQFGKPVTLSCSQTLNHNVMYWYQQKSSQAPKLLFHYYDKDFNNEADTPDNFQSRRPNTSFCFLDIRSPGLGDTAMYLCATSRGRGFEQFFGPGTRLTVL.

The chain combines TRBV7-6 with TRBJ2-1, with 7 bases aligning to TRBD1. Germline V gives CDR1 SGHVS, CDR2 FNYEAQ. There are 16 residues in the CDR3. J lost 2 bases, V lost 4 bases, and 8 bases had no gene match. CDR3 sequence: CASSSQGSLAYNEQFF. CDR3 bases: TGTGCCAGCAGCTCACAGGGGAGTCTTGCCTACAATGAGCAGTTCTTC.

The chain employs TRBV21-1 and TRBJ1-5; the table's D call, TRBD1, has no DNA check behind it. TRBV21-1 counts as a pseudogene. This CDR3 has 17 amino acids. The CDR3 here is CASSKSSGNRSNQPQHF. The CDR3 nucleotides are TGTGCCAGCAGCAAATCCTCAGGGAATAGGAGCAATCAGCCCCAGCATTTT.

The gene calls are TRBV14 and TRBJ2-1; 9 bases map to TRBD1. This CDR3 spans 15 amino acids. After removal of 5 bases from V and 4 bases from J, the junction contained 6 bases not matched to a gene. Germline V gene sequence: CDR1 SGHDN, CDR2 FVKESK. CDR3 DNA sequence: TGTGCCAGCAGCTACAGGGGGCCCCGTTACAATGAGCAGTTCTTC. Protein: CASSYRGPRYNEQFF.

J is TRBJ2-3 and V is TRBV15; 9 bases agree with TRBD1. Germline CDR1 is LNHNV and CDR2 is YYDKDF (reference sequence). The V and J ends lost 4 bases and 1 base, in that order; junction bases with no gene match: 9. This CDR3 has 17 residues. CDR3 sequence: CATSKIRDRVGTDTQYF. The CDR3 coding sequence is TGTGCCACCAGCAAAATCCGGGACAGGGTTGGCACAGATACGCAGTATTTT.